These 5 T cell receptor beta chains originate from one sample sequenced in a study of blood T cell repertoires in COVID-19. Using immunoSEQ multiplex PCR, the repertoire was profiled, and TCRdb retains in-frame clones only, with some absent. The sample lists 150,000 to 200,000 clones; over 85% were seen once. Sequenced input: peripheral blood. The receptor source for this set is a man between 60 and 75 years old with active or convalescent COVID-19.

This clone came up once. The chain combines TRBV6-5 with TRBJ2-2; a weak D match, TRBD1 (5 bases). This CDR3 is built from 14 residues. Trimming pared 5 bases from V and 2 bases from J, leaving 9 bases between. The germline CDR1 and CDR2 sequences are MNHEY and SVGAGI. This CDR3 reads CASSMQGNTGELFF. CDR3 nucleotides: TGTGCCAGCAGTATGCAGGGTAACACCGGGGAGCTGTTTTTT.

The chain links TRBV7-9 to TRBJ2-7; no definite D call. V was trimmed by 5 bases and J by 4 bases, leaving 6 bases between them. The CDR3 covers 11 residues. The germline V gene encodes CDR1 SEHNR and CDR2 FQNEAQ (reference sequence). The CDR3 DNA follows: TGTGCCAGCAGCCCTAGTTACGAGCAGTACTTC. It encodes CASSPSYEQYF.

This clone occurred once. This chain's CDR3 is CATSRPGAFYGYTF. The CDR3 DNA reads as TGTGCCACCAGCAGACCAGGGGCCTTCTATGGCTACACCTTC. V is TRBV15 and J is TRBJ1-2, with D possibly being TRBD1 (6 bases). The V end was cut by 2 bases, the J end by 4 bases, with 11 bases between. Germline assignment: CDR1 LNHNV and CDR2 YYDKDF (reference sequence). The CDR3 contains 14 residues.

The genes are TRBV7-9 and TRBJ2-1; 11 bases match TRBD1. Germline lookup yields CDR1 SEHNR and CDR2 FQNEAQ (reference sequence). The J segment lost 7 bases and the V segment lost 5 bases, leaving 7 bases of the junction unmatched. The CDR3 length is 15 residues. CDR3 sequence (DNA): TGTGCCAGCAGCCCCCCGGGACAGGGGGGAAATGAGCAGTTCTTC. Protein: CASSPPGQGGNEQFF.

The J gene is TRBJ2-7, the V gene TRBV15; maybe TRBD2 (7 bases). Germline CDR1 LNHNV, CDR2 YYDKDF (reference sequence). The CDR3 is made up of 15 amino acids. Between the trimmed V and J ends, which lost 3 bases and 3 bases, there was a span of 15 bases. CDR3 amino acids: CATSSQGRAFYEQYF. The CDR3 DNA reads as TGTGCCACCAGCAGTCAGGGGAGGGCCTTCTACGAGCAGTACTTC. The full variable domain, in which reference TRBV15 and TRBJ2-7 provide the parts outside the CDR3, is DAMVIQNPRYQVTQFGKPVTLSCSQTLNHNVMYWYQQKSSQAPKLLFHYYDKDFNNEADTPDNFQSRRPNTSFCFLDIRSPGLGDTAMYLCATSSQGRAFYEQYFGPGTRLTVT.